Each of the 18 T cell receptor beta chains below was sequenced from the same sample in a study of T cell responses to AZD1222 COVID-19 vaccine. Libraries were prepared by immunoSEQ multiplex PCR; TCRdb keeps only in-frame clonotypes and omits some of them. Here the sample spans some 150,000 clones, 80% to 95% being singletons. Here the sequenced sample was peripheral blood, taken 28 days after the second AZD1222 dose. These receptors originate from an adult who received the AZD1222 COVID-19 vaccine.

The chain links TRBV29-1 to TRBJ2-5, with no clear D. Trimming pared 4 bases from V and 0 bases from J, leaving 9 bases between. CDR3 length: 13 amino acids. Germline loops: CDR1 SQVTM, CDR2 ANQGSEA. CDR3 amino acids: CSVVPYYQETQYF. CDR3 coding DNA: TGCAGCGTTGTTCCTTACTACCAAGAGACCCAGTACTTC.

The V call is TRBV5-1, the J call TRBJ2-5; TRBD1 might be the D (6 bases). Trimming stripped 4 bases from V and 3 bases from J, with 13 bases between. The CDR3 covers 14 residues. Germline V CDR1 and CDR2: SGHRS, YFSETQ. CDR3 nucleotide sequence: TGCGCCAGCAGCACGGCACAGGGAAAAGAGACCCAGTACTTC. Translated, it gives CASSTAQGKETQYF.

This sequence joins TRBV5-1 and TRBJ1-2, with 7 bases matching TRBD1. From germline, CDR1 is SGHRS and CDR2 YFSETQ. CDR3 length equals 14 residues. The trim removed 3 bases at V and 6 bases at J, leaving 8 bases unmatched. CDR3 in amino acids: CASSSSTGLDGYTF. The CDR3 coding sequence is TGCGCCAGCAGCTCCTCGACAGGGTTGGATGGCTACACCTTC.

The CDR3 protein is CASSYSSHRGYGYTF. The CDR3 nucleotides read TGTGCCAGCAGTTACTCTTCCCACAGGGGGTATGGCTACACCTTC. This chain links TRBV6-2 or TRBV6-3 with TRBJ1-2, with TRBD1 matching 8 bases. The CDR3 is 15 residues long. Germline assignment: CDR1 MNHEY and CDR2 SVGEGT. V dropped 0 bases and J dropped 5; count of bases not matched to a gene: 5.

CDR3 sequence reads: CASSVIGLAGNNEQFF. DNA of the CDR3: TGTGCCAGCAGCGTAATAGGACTAGCAGGAAACAATGAGCAGTTCTTC. V usage is TRBV9 and J usage is TRBJ2-1; the match to TRBD2 covers 8 bases. There are 16 residues in the CDR3. J gave up 5 bases and V 1 base, and 8 bases lay outside the gene matches. The germline CDR1 and CDR2 sequences are SGDLS and YYNGEE.

The chain joins TRBV24-1 to TRBJ1-1; no reliable D call. V lost 5 bases to trimming and J lost 4 bases, with 13 bases between them. This CDR3 region has 14 residues. Looked up from germline, CDR1 is KGHDR and CDR2 is SFDVKD. CDR3 amino acids: CATSADGVGTEAFF. The CDR3 nucleotides are TGTGCCACCAGTGCGGACGGAGTCGGCACTGAAGCTTTCTTT.

This rearrangement joins TRBV10-3 to TRBJ2-1; weak D call: TRBD2 (6 bases). This CDR3 comprises 16 residues. CDR1 is ENHRY and CDR2 is SYGVKD in the germline V gene. Trimming cost V 6 bases and J 0 bases, with 15 bases left between them. Here the CDR3 reads CAIRSEAGSSYNEQFF. The CDR3 DNA reads as TGTGCCATCAGGTCGGAGGCCGGGAGCTCCTACAATGAGCAGTTCTTC.

The chain has TRBV9 and TRBJ1-3, with no clear D. V was shortened by 0 bases and J by 3 bases, with 10 bases between the two germline ends. The CDR3 contains 15 residues. Germline values: CDR1 SGDLS, CDR2 YYNGEE. The CDR3 reads CASSVEAGSGNTIYF. The CDR3 DNA reads TGTGCCAGCAGCGTAGAGGCAGGAAGTGGAAACACCATATATTTT.

The rearrangement uses TRBV5-1 and TRBJ1-2; 10 nucleotides agree with TRBD1. V gave up 4 bases and J gave up 0 bases; unmatched junction bases: 9. This CDR3 contains 17 residues. Per the germline V gene, CDR1 is SGHRS and CDR2 is YFSETQ. CDR3 coding DNA: TGCGCCAGCAGCCCGAGGGGACAGGGGACGTCTAACTATGGCTACACCTTC. Translation gives CASSPRGQGTSNYGYTF.

The chain joins TRBV20-1 to TRBJ1-1; D might be TRBD1 (5 bases). Trimming pared 7 bases from V and 5 bases from J, leaving 8 bases between. The CDR3 has 10 residues. Germline loops: CDR1 DFQATT, CDR2 SNEGSKA (reference sequence). CDR3 residues: CSGRQTEAFF. The CDR3 nucleotides read TGCAGTGGCCGACAGACTGAAGCTTTCTTT.

This rearrangement joins TRBV3-1 (or the pseudogene TRBV3-2) to TRBJ2-1; D perhaps matches TRBD2 (5 bases). This CDR3 is built from 15 residues. CDR1 is LGHDT, CDR2 YNNKEL, per germline (reference sequence). V lost 1 base, J lost 2 bases, and 9 bases lay in between. CDR3 bases: TGTGCCAGCAGCCAAGGCGAACTAGCCTACAATGAGCAGTTCTTC. Its protein is CASSQGELAYNEQFF.

The chain employs TRBV20-1 and TRBJ1-1; unclear D gene. CDR1 and CDR2 from the germline V gene are DFQATT and SNEGSKA (reference sequence). The CDR3 sequence is 10 residues long. Trimming pared 2 bases from V and 10 bases from J, leaving 8 bases between. The CDR3 DNA is TGCAGTGCTAGAAGCGGGCGAGCTTTCTTT. It codes for CSARSGRAFF.

The chain joins TRBV5-1 to TRBJ2-7, with 8 bases that match TRBD2. The CDR3 totals 13 residues. Losses at the gene ends were 2 bases for V and 6 bases for J; bases not matched to a gene: 4. The germline CDR1 and CDR2 sequences are SGHRS and YFSETQ. The CDR3 DNA is TGCGCCAGCAGCTTCCTCGGGGGGGGCGAGCAGTACTTC. Translated: CASSFLGGGEQYF.

This chain joins TRBV7-2 and TRBJ1-2; D gene uncertain. The V gene lost 6 bases and the J gene lost 7 bases, with 21 bases spanning the gap. Germline values: CDR1 SGHTA, CDR2 FQGNSA. The CDR3 contains 15 residues. CDR3 amino acids: CASRRDVLGVRGYTF. The CDR3 DNA is TGTGCCAGCAGAAGGGATGTTCTCGGGGTACGTGGCTACACCTTC.

The count of this clone is one. The CDR3 loop reads CASSLEAVSYEQYF. CDR3 nucleotides: TGCGCCAGCAGCTTGGAGGCAGTCTCCTACGAGCAGTACTTC. This sequence joins TRBV5-1 and TRBJ2-7; D is ambiguous. Germline V gives CDR1 SGHRS, CDR2 YFSETQ. The CDR3 extends over 14 amino acids. Trimming took off 0 bases at V and 0 bases at J, with 7 bases between the two ends.

This chain connects TRBV2 to TRBJ2-2; TRBD2 aligns across 13 bases. The V segment lost 7 bases and the J segment 6 bases; nucleotides outside the gene matches: 11. The germline gives CDR1 SNHLY, CDR2 FYNNEI. The CDR3 has 17 residues. As DNA, the CDR3 is TGTGCCAGCACCACGACAGGACTAGCGGGAGTCGCCGGGGAGCTGTTTTTT. Protein product: CASTTTGLAGVAGELFF.

This rearrangement joins TRBV7-9 to TRBJ1-4; a weak D match, TRBD1 (5 bases). The CDR3 is made up of 15 amino acids. V lost 2 bases to trimming and J lost 8 bases, with 15 bases between them. The germline V gene has CDR1 SEHNR and CDR2 FQNEAQ (reference sequence). DNA for the CDR3: TGTGCCAGCAGCTTACCCGCAGGGAATGGGGAAAAACTGTTTTTT. Encoded protein: CASSLPAGNGEKLFF.

This chain joins TRBV11-2 and TRBJ2-4; D not certain. V lost 3 bases, J lost 1 base, and 13 bases lay in between. The CDR3 loop spans 16 amino acids. The germline V gene has CDR1 SGHAT and CDR2 FQNNGV. CDR3 in DNA: TGTGCCAGCAGCTTTACGTCCCTCATCGCCAAAAACATTCAGTACTTC. Translated, it gives CASSFTSLIAKNIQYF.